This record covers a single T cell receptor beta chain. Its antigen has not been determined. The record has no base qualities; no much larger clone is one base away. The library was obtained by the immunoSEQ multiplex PCR assay. TCRdb took this table from immuneACCESS and kept in-frame rearrangements with V and J called. Such tables lack part of the clones; where checked against another copy, unresolved V genes explain under half of the gap, and the rest is unexplained. This sample holds under 85,000 clones; around 92% were observed only once. Clones ranked in the top ten supply around 0.4% of the sample. The CDR3 measures 11 amino acids from cysteine to phenylalanine. Here the CDR3 DNA is all that survives: 33 bases in frame from base 1. For CDR1 and CDR2, the germline V gene (reference sequence) lists MNHNY and SVGAGI. Cut back by 6 bases and 7 bases, the V and J ends lie 10 bases apart. These data belong to a study of technical replicates of blood from a few donors (dated by TCRdb to 2015 to 2018).

Input material: T cells isolated from PBMCs. The receptor chain draws on TRBV6-6 and TRBJ2-7; perhaps TRBD2 is the D gene, with 5 bases matching. The receptor was derived from a human donor in good health. The sequenced DNA: TGTGCCAGCAGGGGAGAGAGTGAGCAGTACTTC. The translation is CASRGESEQYF.